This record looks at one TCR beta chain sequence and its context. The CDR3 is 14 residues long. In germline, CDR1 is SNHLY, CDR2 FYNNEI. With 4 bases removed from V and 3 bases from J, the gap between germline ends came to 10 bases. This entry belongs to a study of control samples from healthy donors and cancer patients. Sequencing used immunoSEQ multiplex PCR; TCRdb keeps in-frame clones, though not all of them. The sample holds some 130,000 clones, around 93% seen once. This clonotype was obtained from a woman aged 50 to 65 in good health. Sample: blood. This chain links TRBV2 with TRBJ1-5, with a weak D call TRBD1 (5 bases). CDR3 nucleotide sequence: TGTGCCAGCAGTGTAGAAGGGGTCAATCAGCCCCAGCATTTT. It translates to CASSVEGVNQPQHF. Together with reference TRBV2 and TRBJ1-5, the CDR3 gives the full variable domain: EPEVTQTPSHQVTQMGQEVILRCVPISNHLYFYWYRQILGQKVEFLVSFYNNEISEKSEIFDDQFSVERPDGSNFTLKIRSTKLEDSAMYFCASSVEGVNQPQHFGDGTRLSIL.